This T cell receptor (beta chain) comes out of a study of monozygotic twins with inflammatory bowel disease. Study-level findings and limits: Relative to healthy twins, IBD patients had fewer clonotypes in common with others, a gap that was especially apparent with disease activity.

Whole-blood total RNA was extracted without T cell sorting. TCRdb reprocessed the 5' RACE reads and keeps a single row for each CDR3 protein, giving no DNA. Recorded for this sample: 190,000 or so distinct CDR3 sequences. Regarding this clonotype: The antigen remains unidentified.

This clonotype was obtained from a human donor with ulcerative colitis or Crohn's disease, or a healthy co-twin of an affected twin (not recorded which). Sample: blood.

The CDR3: CASSPTSGGWLLQETQYF. The J gene is TRBJ2-5, the V gene TRBV7-6; the TCRdb call, TRBD2, lacks DNA for checking. This CDR3 contains 18 residues. Germline CDR1 is SGHVS and CDR2 is FNYEAQ.